Below, 4 T cell receptor beta chains from the same sample are listed, as sequenced in a study of CD8+ T cells in alopecia areata. Specified treatment: oral pan-JAK inhibitor, 5-10 mg twice daily. Extracted from the samples, RNA was reverse transcribed into cDNA to serve as the sequencing template. TCRdb's copy holds only in-frame clones and misses some; the assay was immunoSEQ multiplex PCR. The data show some 190,000 clones, 40% to 65% seen once. This specimen consisted of CD8+ T cells sorted from blood, obtained at roughly week 52, from a patient treated with tofacitinib. The receptor set was obtained from a human donor with alopecia areata.

The sample holds a few counts of this clone. This rearrangement joins TRBV7-9 to TRBJ1-1; tentatively, D is TRBD1 (5 bases). The CDR3 sequence is 13 residues long. V was cut by 1 base and J by 4 bases, with 7 bases left in between. Germline CDR1 reads SEHNR; CDR2 reads FQNEAQ (reference sequence). The CDR3 coding sequence is TGTGCCAGCAGCTTAGGGGGGAGCACTGAAGCTTTCTTT. This translates into CASSLGGSTEAFF.

This sequence joins TRBV6-6 and TRBJ2-7, with D possibly being TRBD1 (6 bases). Looked up from germline, CDR1 is MNHNY and CDR2 is SVGAGI (reference sequence). V shed 7 bases and J shed 9 bases, with 22 bases lying between them. This CDR3 comprises 14 residues. CDR3 nucleotide sequence: TGTGCCAGCAACAACGCCCGGCAGGGGCACGGGCAGTACTTC. Amino acids: CASNNARQGHGQYF.

The genes are TRBV6-1 and TRBJ2-5; no definite D call. Trimming took off 3 bases at V and 5 bases at J, with 4 bases between the two ends. Per germline, CDR1 MNHNS and CDR2 SASEGT. This CDR3 has 11 residues. The CDR3 protein is CASSEWETQYF. CDR3 DNA: TGTGCCAGCAGTGAGTGGGAGACCCAGTACTTC.

This clone was counted a few times. The chain uses TRBV30 and TRBJ2-7; TRBD1 is a possible D gene (5 bases). Germline lookup yields CDR1 GTSNPN and CDR2 SVGIG (reference sequence). Trimming took 7 bases from V and 6 from J, leaving 16 bases between them. This CDR3 region has 12 residues. CDR3 sequence reads: CALRTGLGEQYF. The CDR3 DNA sequence: TGTGCCTTGAGAACAGGATTGGGCGAGCAGTACTTC.